These 14 T cell receptor beta chains originate from one sample sequenced in a study of T cells in Graves' hyperthyroidism and ophthalmopathy. TCR beta CDR3 regions were amplified from RNA. The HTBI primer set drove a first-round RT-PCR of the TCR CDR3. MiXCR, applied by TCRdb to the multiplex PCR reads, yields one record per CDR3 protein. Of approximately 610,000 distinct CDR3 sequences listed, about 15% are singletons. Input material: blood. These receptors were taken from a woman in her 40s with Graves' ophthalmopathy.

This clonotype was observed many times. The chain combines TRBV6-5 with TRBJ2-7, with D perhaps TRBD1 or TRBD2 (5 bases each). There are 16 residues in the CDR3. V dropped 0 bases and J dropped 5 bases, with 17 bases sitting between them. Germline V lookup: CDR1 MNHEY, CDR2 SVGAGI. The CDR3 spells CASSYSLGTPRNEQYF. The CDR3 bases are TGTGCCAGCAGTTACTCCCTCGGGACCCCGCGGAACGAGCAGTACTTC.

This clonotype was detected ten times or more. The V gene is TRBV27, the J gene TRBJ2-5; 7 bases line up with TRBD2. Germline lookup yields CDR1 MNHEY and CDR2 SMNVEV (reference sequence). This CDR3 spans 13 amino acids. With V trimmed by 7 bases and J by 5 bases, 7 bases remained unmatched. Written as DNA, the CDR3 is TGTGCCAGCACCCCCCGGGGGGTGGAGACCCAGTACTTC. Residues: CASTPRGVETQYF.

This clonotype was seen at least ten times. The chain has TRBV12-3 or TRBV12-4 and TRBJ2-7, with D perhaps assigned TRBD1 or TRBD2 (6 bases each). Trimming pared 2 bases from V and 3 bases from J, leaving 17 bases between. The CDR3 totals 16 residues. CDR3 DNA: TGTGCCAGCAGTTTAATAGCGGAGGGGGGCCTCTACGAGCAGTACTTC. Protein product: CASSLIAEGGLYEQYF.

This clonotype was recorded at least ten times. CDR3: CASSEAGGASNQPQHF. CDR3 nucleotide sequence: TGTGCCAGCAGTGAAGCAGGAGGGGCTAGCAATCAGCCCCAGCATTTT. The chain combines TRBV2 with TRBJ1-5; D possibly corresponds to TRBD1 (5 bases). From germline, CDR1 is SNHLY and CDR2 FYNNEI. This CDR3 has 16 residues. Trimming pared 0 bases from V and 0 bases from J, leaving 9 bases between.

The sample holds many counts of this clonotype. The chain links TRBV18 to TRBJ2-5; TRBD1 matches 7 bases. This CDR3 contains 15 residues. The germline gives CDR1 KGHSH, CDR2 LQKENI. With 6 bases clipped from V and 6 bases from J, the junction kept 13 bases outside the gene matches. The CDR3 DNA follows: TGTGCCAGCTCCCGAATGACAGGGACAGACAAGACCCAGTACTTC. Translation: CASSRMTGTDKTQYF.

V usage is TRBV6-2 or TRBV6-3 and J usage is TRBJ2-7, with 8 bases fitting TRBD1. This CDR3 comprises 18 residues. V was pared by 0 bases and J by 4 bases, with 14 bases of the junction left unmatched. Germline loops: CDR1 MNHEY, CDR2 SVGEGT. In DNA, the CDR3 is TGTGCCAGCAGTTACTCGAGTTGGGAAAGACAGGGGAGGTACGAGCAGTACTTC. Its translation: CASSYSSWERQGRYEQYF.

In this sample, this clonotype turned up many times. This chain links TRBV5-1 with TRBJ1-1, with D possibly being TRBD1 (5 bases). The CDR3 sequence is 15 residues long. Germline CDR1 and CDR2: SGHRS and YFSETQ. V was clipped by 3 bases and J by 0 bases, with 12 bases between them. The CDR3 region is CASSYSGEVNTEAFF. In DNA form, the CDR3 reads TGCGCCAGCAGCTATTCGGGGGAAGTGAACACTGAAGCTTTCTTT.

This clonotype was detected ten times or more. The chain links TRBV7-9 to TRBJ2-7, with D perhaps matching TRBD2 (5 bases). The germline V and J ends were trimmed by 2 bases and 6 bases, with 20 bases remaining between them. Germline V lookup: CDR1 SEHNR, CDR2 FQNEAQ (reference sequence). CDR3 length: 16 amino acids. The DNA for the CDR3 is TGTGCCAGCAGCTTAAGTACGAGAGGGCTGCGTGGCGAGCAGTACTTC. It specifies CASSLSTRGLRGEQYF.

This clonotype was seen many times. CDR3 protein: CASSRPGGSSGNTIYF. DNA for the CDR3: TGTGCCAGCAGTCGACCAGGGGGATCCTCTGGAAACACCATATATTTT. The chain is built from TRBV6-5 and TRBJ1-3, with 7 bases matching TRBD1. CDR1 and CDR2 (germline): MNHEY, SVGAGI. Germline trimming cut 5 bases from V and 0 bases from J; bases unmatched to any gene: 7. This CDR3 spans 16 amino acids.

This clonotype was observed many times. V gene TRBV30 combines with J gene TRBJ2-7, with D tentatively TRBD1 (6 bases). Germline lookup yields CDR1 GTSNPN and CDR2 SVGIG (reference sequence). The CDR3 loop spans 13 amino acids. The V end was cut by 5 bases, the J end by 4 bases, with 15 bases between. For the CDR3, the DNA is TGTGCCTGGCTACCTACAGGGAAATACGAGCAGTACTTC. It codes for CAWLPTGKYEQYF.

This clonotype occurred many times. The rearrangement joins TRBV12-3 or TRBV12-4 to TRBJ2-5; TRBD2 matches at 7 bases. The CDR3 has 14 residues. The junction had 5 bases not matched to a gene; V was cut back by 5 bases and J by 2 bases. The CDR3 coding sequence is TGTGCCAGCAGTAATTCGCGGGGGCAAGAGACCCAGTACTTC. Protein product: CASSNSRGQETQYF.

The table lists this clonotype with many counts. The J gene is TRBJ1-5, the V gene TRBV28, with TRBD1 matching over 12 bases. CDR3 length: 18 residues. V dropped 5 bases and J dropped 6; count of bases not matched to a gene: 14. The germline V gene has CDR1 MDHEN and CDR2 SYDVKM. CDR3 sequence reads: CASSPSGTGGPSGQPQHF. The DNA for the CDR3 is TGTGCCAGCAGTCCCTCCGGGACAGGGGGCCCTTCCGGTCAGCCCCAGCATTTT.

This clonotype was seen repeatedly, ten times or more. The chain has TRBV7-9 and TRBJ1-1; D perhaps matches TRBD1 (5 bases). The germline V gene encodes CDR1 SEHNR and CDR2 FQNEAQ (reference sequence). This CDR3 comprises 14 residues. Trimming took off 1 base at V and 2 bases at J, with 8 bases between the two ends. CDR3 loop: CASSLVGPNTEAFF. CDR3 DNA: TGTGCCAGCAGCTTAGTGGGGCCCAACACTGAAGCTTTCTTT.

The gene calls are TRBV6-2 or TRBV6-3 and TRBJ2-2, with a weak D call TRBD1 (6 bases). From germline, CDR1 is MNHEY and CDR2 SVGEGT. V lost 7 bases to trimming and J lost 5 bases, with 11 bases between them. There are 13 residues in the CDR3. The CDR3 DNA sequence: TGTGCCAGCAATCAGCAGGGGACCGGGGAGCTGTTTTTT. As protein: CASNQQGTGELFF.